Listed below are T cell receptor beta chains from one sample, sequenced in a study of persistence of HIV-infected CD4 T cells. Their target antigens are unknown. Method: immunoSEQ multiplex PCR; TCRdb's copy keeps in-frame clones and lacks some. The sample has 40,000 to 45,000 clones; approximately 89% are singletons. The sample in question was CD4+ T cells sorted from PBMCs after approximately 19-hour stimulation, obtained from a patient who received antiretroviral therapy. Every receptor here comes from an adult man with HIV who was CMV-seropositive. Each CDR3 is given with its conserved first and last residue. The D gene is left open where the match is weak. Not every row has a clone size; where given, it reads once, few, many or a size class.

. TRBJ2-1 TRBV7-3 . CASSSIDSPNEQFF TGTGCCAGCAGCTCAATAGACAGTCCCAATGAGCAGTTCTTC
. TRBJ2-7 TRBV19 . CASSIHGQTSSYEQYF TGTGCCAGTAGTATTCACGGACAGACTTCCTCCTACGAGCAGTACTTC
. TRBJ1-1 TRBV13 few CASSLLARGIAFF TGTGCCAGCAGCTTACTCGCGCGAGGGATAGCTTTCTTT
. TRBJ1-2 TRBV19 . CASSIDRADGGYTF TGTGCCAGTAGTATCGATCGGGCCGATGGAGGCTACACCTTC
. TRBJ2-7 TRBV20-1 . CSARGTGEQYF TGCAGTGCTAGGGGGACGGGCGAGCAGTACTTC
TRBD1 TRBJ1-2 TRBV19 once CASSPRTGGSYGYTF TGTGCCAGTAGTCCGCGGACAGGGGGGAGCTATGGCTACACCTTC
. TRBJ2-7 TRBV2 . CASTGTYNYEQYF TGTGCCAGCACTGGGACATACAACTACGAGCAGTACTTC
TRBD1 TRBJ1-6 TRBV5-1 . CASSLGYGQGNSPLHF TGCGCCAGCAGCTTGGGATATGGACAGGGAAATTCACCCCTCCACTTT
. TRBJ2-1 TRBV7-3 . CASSEPGGHNEQFF TGTGCCAGCAGCGAACCGGGGGGCCACAATGAGCAGTTCTTC
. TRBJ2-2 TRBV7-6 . CASSLFLGSGELFF TGTGCCAGCAGCTTATTTCTAGGGAGCGGGGAGCTGTTTTTT
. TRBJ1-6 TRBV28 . CASSPQVNSPLHF TGTGCCAGCAGTCCGCAGGTTAATTCACCCCTCCACTTT
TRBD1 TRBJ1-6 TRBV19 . CASRTTSTGVNNSPLHF TGTGCCAGTAGAACTACCAGCACAGGGGTCAATAATTCACCCCTCCACTTT